The subject of this entry is one T cell receptor beta chain. This sample is part of a study of shared clonotypes between healthy human individuals. Produced via immunoSEQ multiplex PCR; TCRdb's table is partial and in-frame only. The sample has a few million clones; 85% to 95% are singletons. V lost 4 bases and J 6 bases, leaving 15 bases between the germline ends. CDR1 and CDR2 from the germline V gene are MGHDK and SYGVNS. The length of the CDR3 is 14 residues. The TCR comes from a man between 18 and 35 years old in good health. Some clones in this sample may be carry-over from other donors' samples. What was sequenced was naive CD4+ T cells from PBMCs. As to subset: CD45RA+ positively selected. The chain has TRBV25-1 and TRBJ1-1; D unresolved. The CDR3 loop is CASSADLGWAEAFF. CDR3 DNA sequence: TGTGCCAGCAGTGCTGACCTGGGGTGGGCTGAAGCTTTCTTT.